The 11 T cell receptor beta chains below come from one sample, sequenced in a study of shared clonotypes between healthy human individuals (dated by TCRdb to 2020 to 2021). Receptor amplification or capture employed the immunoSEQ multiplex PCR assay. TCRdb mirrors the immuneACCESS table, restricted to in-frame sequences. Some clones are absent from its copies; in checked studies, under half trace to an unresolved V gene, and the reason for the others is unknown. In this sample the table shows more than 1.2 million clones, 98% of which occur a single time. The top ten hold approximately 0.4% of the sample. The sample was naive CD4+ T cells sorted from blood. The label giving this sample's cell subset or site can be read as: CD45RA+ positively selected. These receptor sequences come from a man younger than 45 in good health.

CDR3 residues: CASSSGLAETQYF. Here the CDR3 DNA reads TGTGCCAGCAGCTCCGGACTAGCGGAGACCCAGTACTTC. The genes are TRBV11-2 and TRBJ2-5; 9 bases are a match to TRBD2. The CDR3 has 13 amino acids. Germline CDR1 is SGHAT and CDR2 is FQNNGV. The J segment lost 5 bases and the V segment lost 4 bases, leaving 2 bases of the junction unmatched. Full variable domain (outside the CDR3, taken from reference TRBV11-2 and TRBJ2-5): EAGVAQSPRYKIIEKRQSVAFWCNPISGHATLYWYQQILGQGPKLLIQFQNNGVVDDSQLPKDRFSAERLKGVDSTLKIQPAKLEDSAVYLCASSSGLAETQYFGPGTRLLVL.

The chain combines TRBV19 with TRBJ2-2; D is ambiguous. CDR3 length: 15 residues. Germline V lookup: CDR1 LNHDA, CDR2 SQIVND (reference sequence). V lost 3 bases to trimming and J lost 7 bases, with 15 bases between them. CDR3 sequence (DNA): TGTGCCAGTAGTATTTGGAAGGGCTTGGGCGGGGAGCTGTTTTTT. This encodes CASSIWKGLGGELFF. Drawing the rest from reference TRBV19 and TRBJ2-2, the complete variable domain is DGGITQSPKYLFRKEGQNVTLSCEQNLNHDAMYWYRQDPGQGLRLIYYSQIVNDFQKGDIAEGYSVSREKKESFPLTVTSAQKNPTAFYLCASSIWKGLGGELFFGEGSRLTVL.

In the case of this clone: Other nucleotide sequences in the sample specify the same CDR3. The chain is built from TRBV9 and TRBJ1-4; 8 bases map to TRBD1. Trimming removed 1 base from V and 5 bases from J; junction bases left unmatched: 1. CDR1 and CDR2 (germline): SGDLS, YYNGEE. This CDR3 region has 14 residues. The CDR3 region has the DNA TGTGCCAGCAGCGTAACAGGGGGAAATGAAAAACTGTTTTTT. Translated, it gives CASSVTGGNEKLFF.

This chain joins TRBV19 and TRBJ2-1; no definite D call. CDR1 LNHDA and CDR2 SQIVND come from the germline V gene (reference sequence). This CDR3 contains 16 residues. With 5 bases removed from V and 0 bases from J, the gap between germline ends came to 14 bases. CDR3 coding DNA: TGTGCCAGTAGTGTAAAAAGTCCCCTCTCCTACAATGAGCAGTTCTTC. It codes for CASSVKSPLSYNEQFF.

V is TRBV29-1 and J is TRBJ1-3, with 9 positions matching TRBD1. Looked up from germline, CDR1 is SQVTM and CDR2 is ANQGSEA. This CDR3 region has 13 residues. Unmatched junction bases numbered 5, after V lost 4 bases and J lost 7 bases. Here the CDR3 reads CSVGGQGSNTIYF. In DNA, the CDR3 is TGCAGCGTTGGGGGACAGGGTTCCAACACCATATATTTT.

This chain's CDR3 is CASSATTGEAFF. DNA of the CDR3: TGTGCCAGCAGCGCCACGACAGGGGAAGCTTTCTTT. J is TRBJ1-1 and V is TRBV9, with 7 bases matching TRBD1. V lost 3 bases, J lost 8 bases, and 4 bases stayed unmatched. The CDR3 has 12 residues. Germline assignment: CDR1 SGDLS and CDR2 YYNGEE.

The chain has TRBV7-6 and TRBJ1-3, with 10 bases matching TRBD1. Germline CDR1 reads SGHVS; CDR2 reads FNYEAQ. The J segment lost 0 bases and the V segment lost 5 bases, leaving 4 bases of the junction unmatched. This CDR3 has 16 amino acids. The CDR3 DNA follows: TGTGCCAGCAGCCTCGGGACAGGGGTCTCTGGAAACACCATATATTTT. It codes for CASSLGTGVSGNTIYF.

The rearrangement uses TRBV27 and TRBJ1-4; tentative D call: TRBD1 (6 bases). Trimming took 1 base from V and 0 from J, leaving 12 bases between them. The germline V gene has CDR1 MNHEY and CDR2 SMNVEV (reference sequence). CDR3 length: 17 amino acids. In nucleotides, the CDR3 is TGTGCCAGCAGTTTATTAGCAGGGGTTGCAACTAATGAAAAACTGTTTTTT. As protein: CASSLLAGVATNEKLFF.

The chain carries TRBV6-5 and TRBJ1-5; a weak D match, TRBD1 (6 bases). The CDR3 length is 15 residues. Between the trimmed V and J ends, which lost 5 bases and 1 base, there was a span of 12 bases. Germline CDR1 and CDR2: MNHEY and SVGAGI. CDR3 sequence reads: CASSKQGGSNQPQHF. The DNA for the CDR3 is TGTGCCAGCAGTAAACAGGGAGGAAGCAATCAGCCCCAGCATTTT.

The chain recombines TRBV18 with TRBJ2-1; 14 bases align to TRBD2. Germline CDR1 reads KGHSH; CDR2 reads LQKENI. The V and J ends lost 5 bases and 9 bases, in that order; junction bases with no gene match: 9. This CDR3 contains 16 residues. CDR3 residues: CASSIIGTSGSGEQFF. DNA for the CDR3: TGTGCCAGCTCAATCATAGGGACTAGCGGGAGCGGTGAGCAGTTCTTC.

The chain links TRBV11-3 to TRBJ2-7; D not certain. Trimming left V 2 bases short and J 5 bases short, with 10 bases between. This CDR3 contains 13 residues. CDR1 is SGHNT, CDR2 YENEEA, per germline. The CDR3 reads CASSLFEANEQYF. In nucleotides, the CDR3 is TGTGCCAGCAGCTTATTCGAGGCCAACGAGCAGTACTTC.